The 7 T cell receptor beta chains below were found in one sample sequenced in a study of early stage breast cancer tumors. Produced via immunoSEQ multiplex PCR; TCRdb's table is partial and in-frame only. Among some 30,000 clones, 84% were seen once, and the ten largest hold around 10%. The sample consisted of blood. Receptors originate from a person aged 50 to 59 with breast cancer.

This sequence joins TRBV11-3 and TRBJ2-3, with 8 bases identical to TRBD2. The CDR3 is 16 amino acids. The germline V gene encodes CDR1 SGHNT and CDR2 YENEEA. The trim removed 3 bases at V and 0 bases at J, leaving 5 bases unmatched. The CDR3 bases are TGTGCCAGCAGCTTGGGGACTAGGGAAAGCACAGATACGCAGTATTTT. Protein sequence: CASSLGTRESTDTQYF. The entire variable domain, with the rest obtained from reference TRBV11-3 and TRBJ2-3, is as follows: EAGVVQSPRYKIIEKKQPVAFWCNPISGHNTLYWYLQNLGQGPELLIRYENEEAVDDSQLPKDRFSAERLKGVDSTLKIQPAELGDSAVYLCASSLGTRESTDTQYFGPGTRLTVL.

This chain joins TRBV27 and TRBJ2-4, with D unresolved. Trimming pared 7 bases from V and 7 bases from J, leaving 8 bases between. Germline V CDR1 and CDR2: MNHEY, SMNVEV (reference sequence). The CDR3 totals 11 residues. The CDR3 region is CASIVRNIQYF. Written as DNA, the CDR3 is TGTGCCAGCATTGTGAGGAACATTCAGTACTTC.

This clone has a single count. This chain joins TRBV5-6 and TRBJ1-3; 7 bases map to TRBD1. CDR1 and CDR2 (germline): SGHDT, YYEEEE. V lost 6 bases, J lost 3 bases, and 3 bases stayed unmatched. This CDR3 has 13 amino acids. In DNA, the CDR3 is TGTGCCAGCACCGGGACAGTTGGAAACACCATATATTTT. Its protein product is CASTGTVGNTIYF.

The chain employs TRBV30 and TRBJ2-1; the match to TRBD2 covers 15 bases. Germline V CDR1 and CDR2: GTSNPN, SVGIG (reference sequence). The V and J ends lost 2 bases and 9 bases, in that order; junction bases with no gene match: 8. This CDR3 contains 16 residues. In DNA form, the CDR3 reads TGTGCCTGGAGTAAGTTAGGACTAGCGGGAGGGGGTGAGCAGTTCTTC. Translated: CAWSKLGLAGGGEQFF.

J is TRBJ2-5 and V is TRBV6-6; D is unresolved. This CDR3 region has 13 residues. V was shortened by 0 bases and J by 4 bases, with 6 bases between the two germline ends. Per the germline V gene, CDR1 is MNHNY and CDR2 is SVGAGI (reference sequence). The CDR3 DNA is TGTGCCAGCAGTTACTCGGCAACAGAGACCCAGTACTTC. Protein: CASSYSATETQYF.

The gene calls are TRBV6-1 and TRBJ2-7; D gene unclear. V was pared by 3 bases and J by 11 bases, with 11 bases between. CDR3 size: 11 residues. Germline loops: CDR1 MNHNS, CDR2 SASEGT. The CDR3 sequence is CASSDAFREYF. DNA for the CDR3: TGTGCCAGCAGTGACGCCTTTAGAGAGTACTTC.

The J gene is TRBJ2-2, the V gene TRBV21-1. TRBV21-1 is termed a pseudogene. This CDR3 has 16 residues. The CDR3 coding sequence is TGTGCCAGCAGCAAGCGATTCCGCCGGGGCCCCGGGGAGCTGTTTTTT. Translation: CASSKRFRRGPGELFF.